The 20 T cell receptor beta chains reported below all come from one sample, sequenced in a study of beta chain features in type 1 diabetes. The sequenced template was cDNA made from the entire isolated RNA. The data were produced by immunoSEQ multiplex PCR, yet TCRdb's version contains in-frame clones alone and is incomplete. The table shows about 330,000 clones, with approximately 9.9% occurring only once. Specimen: naive CD4+ T cells from blood. These receptors were collected from a woman aged 25 to 39 in good health.

CDR3 nucleotide sequence: TGCGCCAGCAGCCAGGGACTAGCGGGGATCTCCTACGAGCAGTACTTC. Protein product: CASSQGLAGISYEQYF. This sequence joins TRBV4-1 and TRBJ2-7; TRBD2 matches 13 bases. This CDR3 region has 16 residues. In germline, CDR1 is MGHRA, CDR2 YSYEKL. Trimming cost V 3 bases and J 0 bases; bases outside gene matches: 2.

CDR3 residues: CASSPAGRRNTEAFF. CDR3 bases: TGTGCCAGCAGCCCCGCGGGGCGAAGGAACACTGAAGCTTTCTTT. The rearrangement uses TRBV5-6 and TRBJ1-1; D might be TRBD1 (5 bases). V was clipped by 4 bases and J by 1 base, with 14 bases between them. Looked up from germline, CDR1 is SGHDT and CDR2 is YYEEEE. The CDR3 extends over 15 amino acids.

This chain joins TRBV5-1 and TRBJ2-7; possibly TRBD1 for D (6 bases). The germline V and J ends were trimmed by 0 bases and 3 bases, with 10 bases remaining between them. This CDR3 is built from 14 residues. Germline V gene data show CDR1 as SGHRS and CDR2 as YFSETQ. The CDR3 nucleotides are TGCGCCAGCAGCTTGGAACTACAGGGCTACGAGCAGTACTTC. Protein product: CASSLELQGYEQYF. Drawing the rest from reference TRBV5-1 and TRBJ2-7, the complete variable domain is KAGVTQTPRYLIKTRGQQVTLSCSPISGHRSVSWYQQTPGQGLQFLFEYFSETQRNKGNFPGRFSGRQFSNSRSEMNVSTLELGDSALYLCASSLELQGYEQYFGPGTRLTVT.

In this sample, this clone turned up a few times. The chain uses TRBV7-2 and TRBJ2-3, with D unresolved. Germline loops: CDR1 SGHTA, CDR2 FQGNSA. V was clipped by 3 bases and J by 0 bases, with 10 bases between them. This CDR3 has 15 amino acids. In nucleotides, the CDR3 is TGTGCCAGCAGCTTTAGTGCTGTGAGCACAGATACGCAGTATTTT. Encoded protein: CASSFSAVSTDTQYF.

This clone was recorded a few times. The chain uses TRBV19 and TRBJ1-5; D gene uncertain. Trimming left V 0 bases short and J 7 bases short, with 4 bases between. The CDR3 consists of 12 residues. Germline CDR1 is LNHDA and CDR2 is SQIVND (reference sequence). DNA of the CDR3: TGTGCCAGTAGTATAGACGGGCAGCCCCAGCATTTT. Protein sequence: CASSIDGQPQHF.

CDR3 in amino acids: CASSGAGYGYTF. The CDR3 region has the DNA TGTGCCAGCAGTGGGGCGGGCTATGGCTACACCTTC. This sequence joins TRBV25-1 and TRBJ1-2; D gene unclear. The germline V and J ends were trimmed by 4 bases and 4 bases, with 7 bases remaining between them. This CDR3 contains 12 residues. Per the germline V gene, CDR1 is MGHDK and CDR2 is SYGVNS.

This chain joins TRBV30 and TRBJ2-1; no clear D gene. Trimming shortened V by 0 bases and J by 2 bases, and 14 bases separated the two germline ends. The germline CDR1 and CDR2 sequences are GTSNPN and SVGIG (reference sequence). CDR3 length: 16 amino acids. DNA for the CDR3: TGTGCCTGGAGTGTACGCGGCAGCCTAACCTACAATGAGCAGTTCTTC. This gives the protein CAWSVRGSLTYNEQFF.

The chain joins TRBV10-3 to TRBJ2-7; 8 bases are shared with TRBD1. The CDR3 contains 15 residues. The germline V gene has CDR1 ENHRY and CDR2 SYGVKD. The V and J ends lost 6 bases and 0 bases, in that order; junction bases with no gene match: 7. The CDR3 DNA follows: TGTGCCATCAGCCGCGGACAGGGATTCTCCTACGAGCAGTACTTC. As protein: CAISRGQGFSYEQYF.

This chain links TRBV6-5 with TRBJ2-7; 10 bases agree with TRBD1. Per the germline V gene, CDR1 is MNHEY and CDR2 is SVGAGI. The CDR3 spans 15 residues. V was pared by 4 bases and J by 6 bases, with 9 bases of the junction left unmatched. CDR3 DNA: TGTGCCAGCAGTTCCGGACAGGGGGGACTTAGCGAGCAGTACTTC. This codes for CASSSGQGGLSEQYF.

This clone turned up a few times. The chain employs TRBV28 and TRBJ2-7; 10 bases map to TRBD2. Germline-derived CDR1 and CDR2 are MDHEN and SYDVKM. V trimming: 3 bases; J trimming: 6 bases; junction bases outside the gene matches: 8. The CDR3 contains 15 residues. The DNA for the CDR3 is TGTGCCAGCAGTTTGGGAGCGGGAGGGCCTGGCGAGCAGTACTTC. This codes for CASSLGAGGPGEQYF. The whole variable domain, filled in from reference TRBV28 and TRBJ2-7, reads DVKVTQSSRYLVKRTGEKVFLECVQDMDHENMFWYRQDPGLGLRLIYFSYDVKMKEKGDIPEGYSVSREKKERFSLILESASTNQTSMYLCASSLGAGGPGEQYFGPGTRLTVT.

In this sample, this clone turned up a few times. The chain recombines TRBV5-4 with TRBJ2-7, with no clear D. CDR1 and CDR2 (germline): SGHNT, YYREEE (reference sequence). This CDR3 has 14 residues. V lost 4 bases to trimming and J lost 0 bases, with 11 bases between them. CDR3 sequence: CASSQDWRSYEQYF. CDR3 sequence (DNA): TGTGCCAGCAGCCAAGACTGGCGCTCCTACGAGCAGTACTTC.

This clone was detected only a few times. The rearrangement joins TRBV28 to TRBJ2-1; 7 nucleotides agree with TRBD1. Germline V CDR1 and CDR2: MDHEN, SYDVKM. CDR3 length equals 15 residues. V gave up 6 bases and J gave up 5 bases; unmatched junction bases: 10. This chain's CDR3 is CASSTSGQADNEQFF. The CDR3 DNA is TGTGCCAGCAGCACCAGCGGACAGGCGGACAATGAGCAGTTCTTC. Full variable domain (rest looked up from reference TRBV28 and TRBJ2-1): DVKVTQSSRYLVKRTGEKVFLECVQDMDHENMFWYRQDPGLGLRLIYFSYDVKMKEKGDIPEGYSVSREKKERFSLILESASTNQTSMYLCASSTSGQADNEQFFGPGTRLTVL.

This chain connects TRBV6-1 to TRBJ2-2; D uncertain. CDR3 size: 14 residues. In germline, CDR1 is MNHNS, CDR2 SASEGT. Trimming left V 0 bases short and J 5 bases short, with 7 bases between. The CDR3 DNA is TGTGCCAGCAGTGAAGCCGTTGCGACCGGGGAGCTGTTTTTT. This encodes CASSEAVATGELFF.

This clone was counted between two and nine times. The rearrangement links TRBV5-6 to TRBJ2-6, with D tentatively TRBD2 (5 bases). CDR1 is SGHDT and CDR2 is YYEEEE in the germline V gene. Trimming took off 0 bases at V and 0 bases at J, with 7 bases between the two ends. The CDR3 has 16 amino acids. CDR3 loop: CASSLVGGSGANVLTF. CDR3 bases: TGTGCCAGCAGCTTGGTCGGAGGCTCTGGGGCCAACGTCCTGACTTTC. The full variable domain, completed using reference TRBV5-6 and TRBJ2-6, is DAGVTQSPTHLIKTRGQQVTLRCSPKSGHDTVSWYQQALGQGPQFIFQYYEEEERQRGNFPDRFSGHQFPNYSSELNVNALLLGDSALYLCASSLVGGSGANVLTFGAGSRLTVL.

This clone appeared a few times. Other DNA sequences from this sample encode an identical CDR3 as well. This rearrangement joins TRBV6-5 to TRBJ2-1; 12 bases are a match to TRBD2. Unmatched junction bases numbered 5, after V lost 5 bases and J lost 6 bases. CDR1 is MNHEY, CDR2 SVGAGI, per germline. The CDR3 loop spans 15 amino acids. CDR3 coding DNA: TGTGCCAGCAGTCCGGGACTAGCGGGTTTCAATGAGCAGTTCTTC. This codes for CASSPGLAGFNEQFF.

In this sample, this clone turned up a few times. The rearrangement links TRBV6-6 to TRBJ1-2; D is unclear. The CDR3 is made up of 14 amino acids. Per the germline V gene, CDR1 is MNHNY and CDR2 is SVGAGI (reference sequence). V lost 6 bases and J 8 bases, leaving 19 bases between the germline ends. This CDR3 reads CASRMEGLGQGYTF. The DNA for the CDR3 is TGTGCCAGCAGAATGGAGGGATTAGGGCAAGGCTACACCTTC.

This clone came up once. The chain has TRBV5-6 and TRBJ1-4, with D unresolved. V was shortened by 3 bases and J by 1 base, with 10 bases between the two germline ends. CDR1 and CDR2 from the germline V gene are SGHDT and YYEEEE. The CDR3 loop spans 15 amino acids. The CDR3 protein is CASSSSGGTNEKLFF. The CDR3 bases are TGTGCCAGCAGCTCCTCGGGTGGAACTAATGAAAAACTGTTTTTT. The full variable domain, rest sourced from reference TRBV5-6 and TRBJ1-4, is DAGVTQSPTHLIKTRGQQVTLRCSPKSGHDTVSWYQQALGQGPQFIFQYYEEEERQRGNFPDRFSGHQFPNYSSELNVNALLLGDSALYLCASSSSGGTNEKLFFGSGTQLSVL.

V usage is TRBV7-3 and J usage is TRBJ2-5, with a tentative D call TRBD2 (6 bases). Trimming removed 3 bases from V and 5 bases from J, with 10 bases in between. Germline V gene data show CDR1 as SGHTA and CDR2 as FQGTGA. The CDR3 runs to 13 residues. The CDR3 DNA follows: TGTGCCAGCAGCTTGACTAGTGGGGAGACCCAGTACTTC. Amino acids: CASSLTSGETQYF.

This clone was seen a handful of times. V usage is TRBV7-8 and J usage is TRBJ2-1; D ambiguous. Trimming left V 5 bases short and J 8 bases short, with 13 bases between. Per the germline V gene, CDR1 is SGHVS and CDR2 is FQNEAQ. The CDR3 totals 13 residues. The CDR3 nucleotides read TGTGCCAGCAGCCCCTATATTCGTGATGAGCAGTTCTTC. It is translated as CASSPYIRDEQFF.

The chain links TRBV6-5 to TRBJ1-5; 8 nucleotides line up with TRBD1. The V and J ends lost 6 bases and 5 bases, in that order; junction bases with no gene match: 6. There are 14 residues in the CDR3. The germline V gene has CDR1 MNHEY and CDR2 SVGAGI. The DNA of the CDR3 is TGTGCCAGCAGCTGGGACAGGTCTGATCAGCCCCAGCATTTT. Translated: CASSWDRSDQPQHF.